This T cell receptor (beta chain) was recovered during a study of T cell responses to AZD1222 COVID-19 vaccine. The CDR3 spans 13 residues. The germline V gene has CDR1 SGHTA and CDR2 FQGTGA. Deletions cut 1 base from V and 4 bases from J, with 7 bases between. TCRdb's table, derived via immunoSEQ multiplex PCR, lists solely in-frame clones and lacks some. The sample comprises 200,000 to 300,000 clones, approximately 95% of which are singletons, and less than 0.6% rests with the top ten. Regarding the study as a whole: Spike was spanned by vaccine-associated CD4 TCRs, which were dominant at 160-218 and 743-854. Only a handful of people who got AZD1222 tested seropositive at baseline. Repertoires in all cases were sampled only once the peak T cell response had passed.

Comments on this clone: Its antigen remains unidentified.

V is TRBV7-3 and J is TRBJ1-1; unclear D gene. The sequenced sample was peripheral blood, obtained on day 0 of AZD1222 vaccination. The TCR comes from an adult in good health. CDR3 coding DNA: TGTGCCAGCAGCTTAAGGTCCATCACTGAAGCTTTCTTT. Protein sequence: CASSLRSITEAFF.